This paragraph reports one T cell receptor (beta chain). What it binds is not known. The entry originates in a study of shared clonotypes between healthy human individuals. Study findings and constraints: Limitation of the genetic and exposure-history diversity represented came from the few donors. The sharing of 5% to 6.5% of naive CD4 clonotypes was seen across several donors.

Germline lookup yields CDR1 MNHEY and CDR2 SVGAGI. V gave up 6 bases and J gave up 3 bases, with 14 bases separating them. The CDR3 runs 14 residues. It was across several immunoSEQ plates that each subset's genomic DNA was evenly split. The data were produced by immunoSEQ multiplex PCR, yet TCRdb's version contains in-frame clones alone and is incomplete. The sample contains about 2.3 million clones, about nine tenths of which appear only once. Sample: naive CD4+ T cells from PBMCs. The subset is: CD45RA+ positively selected. This chain uses TRBV6-5 with TRBJ1-1; weak D call: TRBD1 (5 bases). The TCR comes from a young man in good health. Some clones in this sample may be carry-over from other donors' samples. For the CDR3, the DNA is TGTGCCAGCAGGAGTCCAGGGCGCGACACTGAAGCTTTCTTT. It specifies CASRSPGRDTEAFF.